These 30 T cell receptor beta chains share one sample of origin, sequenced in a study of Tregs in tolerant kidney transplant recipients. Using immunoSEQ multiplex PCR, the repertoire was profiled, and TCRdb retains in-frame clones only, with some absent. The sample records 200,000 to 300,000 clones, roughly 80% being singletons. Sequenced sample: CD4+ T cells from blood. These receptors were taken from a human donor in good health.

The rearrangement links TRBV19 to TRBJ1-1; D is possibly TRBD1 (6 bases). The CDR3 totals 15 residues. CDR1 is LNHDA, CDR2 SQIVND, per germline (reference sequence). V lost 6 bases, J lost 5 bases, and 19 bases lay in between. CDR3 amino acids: CASRTGTTGRTEAFF. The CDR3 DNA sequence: TGTGCCAGTAGAACGGGAACCACAGGGCGAACTGAAGCTTTCTTT.

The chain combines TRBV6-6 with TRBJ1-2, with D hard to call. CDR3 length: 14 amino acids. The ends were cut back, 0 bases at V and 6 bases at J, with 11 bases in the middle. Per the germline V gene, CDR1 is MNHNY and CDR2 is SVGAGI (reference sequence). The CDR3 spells CASSYSRQADGYTF. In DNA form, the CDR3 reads TGTGCCAGCAGTTACTCCCGGCAGGCAGATGGCTACACCTTC.

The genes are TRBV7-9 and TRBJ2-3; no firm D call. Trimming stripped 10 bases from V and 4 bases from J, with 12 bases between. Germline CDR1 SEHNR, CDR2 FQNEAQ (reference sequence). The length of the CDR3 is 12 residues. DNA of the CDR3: TGTGCCACGGAGTTGATTGCAGATACGCAGTATTTT. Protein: CATELIADTQYF. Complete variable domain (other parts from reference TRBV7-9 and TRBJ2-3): DTGVSQNPRHKITKRGQNVTFRCDPISEHNRLYWYRQTLGQGPEFLTYFQNEAQLEKSRLLSDRFSAERPKGSFSTLEIQRTEQGDSAMYLCATELIADTQYFGPGTRLTVL.

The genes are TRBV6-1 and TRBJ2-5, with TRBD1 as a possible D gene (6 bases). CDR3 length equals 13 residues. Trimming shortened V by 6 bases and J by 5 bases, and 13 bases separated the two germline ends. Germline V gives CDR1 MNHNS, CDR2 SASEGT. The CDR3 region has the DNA TGTGCCAGCAGGAACAGGGATGGGGAGACCCAGTACTTC. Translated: CASRNRDGETQYF.

The CDR3 coding sequence is TGTGCCAGCAGCTTGACAGTCCAAGAGACCCAGTACTTC. Amino acids: CASSLTVQETQYF. The V gene is TRBV5-8, the J gene TRBJ2-5; D is ambiguous. This CDR3 has 13 amino acids. V dropped 1 base and J dropped 1 base, with 5 bases sitting between them. Germline CDR1 reads SGHTS; CDR2 reads YDEGEE.

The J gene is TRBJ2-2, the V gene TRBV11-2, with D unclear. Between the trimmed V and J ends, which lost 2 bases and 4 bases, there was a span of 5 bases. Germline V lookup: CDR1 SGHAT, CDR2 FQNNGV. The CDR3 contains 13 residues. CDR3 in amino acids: CASSLTPTGELFF. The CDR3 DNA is TGTGCCAGCAGCTTAACTCCCACCGGGGAGCTGTTTTTT.

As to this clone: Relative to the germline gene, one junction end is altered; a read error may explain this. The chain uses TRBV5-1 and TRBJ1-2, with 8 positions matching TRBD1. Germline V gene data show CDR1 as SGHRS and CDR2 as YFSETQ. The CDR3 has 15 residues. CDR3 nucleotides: TGTGCCAGCAGCAGCGGACACAGGGGGTCGATCGGCTACACCTTC. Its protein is CASSSGHRGSIGYTF.

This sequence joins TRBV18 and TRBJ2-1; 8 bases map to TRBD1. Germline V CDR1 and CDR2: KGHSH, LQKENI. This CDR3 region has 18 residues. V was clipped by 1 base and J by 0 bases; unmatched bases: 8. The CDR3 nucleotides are TGTGCCAGCTCACCACTTGCTAGACAGGGGAACTCCTACAATGAGCAGTTCTTC. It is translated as CASSPLARQGNSYNEQFF.

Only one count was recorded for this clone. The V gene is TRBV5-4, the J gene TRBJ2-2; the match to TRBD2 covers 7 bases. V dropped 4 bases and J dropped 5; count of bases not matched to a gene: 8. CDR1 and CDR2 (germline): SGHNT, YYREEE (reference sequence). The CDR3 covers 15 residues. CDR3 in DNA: TGTGCCAGCAGCCAGGGACTAAGTAGGACCGGGGAGCTGTTTTTT. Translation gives CASSQGLSRTGELFF.

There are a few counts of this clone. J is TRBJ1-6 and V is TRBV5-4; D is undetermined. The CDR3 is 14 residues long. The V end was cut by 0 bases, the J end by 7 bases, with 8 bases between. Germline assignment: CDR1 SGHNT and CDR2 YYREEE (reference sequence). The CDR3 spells CASSLARRNSPLHF. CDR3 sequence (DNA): TGTGCCAGCAGCTTGGCCAGGAGAAATTCACCCCTCCACTTT. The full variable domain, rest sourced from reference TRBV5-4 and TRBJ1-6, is ETGVTQSPTHLIKTRGQQVTLRCSSQSGHNTVSWYQQALGQGPQFIFQYYREEENGRGNFPPRFSGLQFPNYSSELNVNALELDDSALYLCASSLARRNSPLHFGNGTRLTVT.

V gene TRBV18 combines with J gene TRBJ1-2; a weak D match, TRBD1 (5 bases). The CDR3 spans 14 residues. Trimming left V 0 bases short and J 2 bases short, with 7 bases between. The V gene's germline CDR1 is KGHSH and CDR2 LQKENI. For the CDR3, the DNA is TGTGCCAGCTCACCACCGCAGGGCAACTATGGCTACACCTTC. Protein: CASSPPQGNYGYTF.

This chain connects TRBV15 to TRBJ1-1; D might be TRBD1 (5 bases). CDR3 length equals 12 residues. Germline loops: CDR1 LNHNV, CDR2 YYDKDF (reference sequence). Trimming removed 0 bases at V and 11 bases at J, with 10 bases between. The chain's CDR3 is CATSRDGAGAFF. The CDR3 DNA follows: TGTGCCACCAGCAGAGATGGGGCTGGGGCTTTCTTT.

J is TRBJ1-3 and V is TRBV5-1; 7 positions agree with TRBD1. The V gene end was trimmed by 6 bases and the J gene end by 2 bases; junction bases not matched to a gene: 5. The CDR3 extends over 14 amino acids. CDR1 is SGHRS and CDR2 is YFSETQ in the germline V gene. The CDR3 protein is CASTEGQTGNTIYF. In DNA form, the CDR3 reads TGCGCCAGCACCGAGGGACAGACTGGAAACACCATATATTTT.

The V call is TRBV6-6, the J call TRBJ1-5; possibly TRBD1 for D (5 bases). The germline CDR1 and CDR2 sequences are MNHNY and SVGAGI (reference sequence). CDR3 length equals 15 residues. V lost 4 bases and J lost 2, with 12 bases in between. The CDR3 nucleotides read TGTGCCAGCAGTTCCTCGGGAGGGGGCAATCAGCCCCAGCATTTT. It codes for CASSSSGGGNQPQHF.

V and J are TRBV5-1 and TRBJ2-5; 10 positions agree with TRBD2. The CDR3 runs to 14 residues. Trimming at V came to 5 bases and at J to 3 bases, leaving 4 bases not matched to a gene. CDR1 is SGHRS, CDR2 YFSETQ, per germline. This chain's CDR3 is CASRTTSGEETQYF. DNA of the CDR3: TGCGCCAGCAGAACAACTAGCGGGGAAGAGACCCAGTACTTC. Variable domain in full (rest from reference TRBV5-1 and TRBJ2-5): KAGVTQTPRYLIKTRGQQVTLSCSPISGHRSVSWYQQTPGQGLQFLFEYFSETQRNKGNFPGRFSGRQFSNSRSEMNVSTLELGDSALYLCASRTTSGEETQYFGPGTRLLVL.

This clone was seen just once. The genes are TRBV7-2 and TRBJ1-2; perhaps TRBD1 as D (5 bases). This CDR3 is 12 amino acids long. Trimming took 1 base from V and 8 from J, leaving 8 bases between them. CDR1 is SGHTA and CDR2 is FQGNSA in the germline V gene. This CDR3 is CASSLGRGGYTF. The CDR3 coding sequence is TGTGCCAGCAGCTTAGGCCGGGGGGGCTACACCTTC.

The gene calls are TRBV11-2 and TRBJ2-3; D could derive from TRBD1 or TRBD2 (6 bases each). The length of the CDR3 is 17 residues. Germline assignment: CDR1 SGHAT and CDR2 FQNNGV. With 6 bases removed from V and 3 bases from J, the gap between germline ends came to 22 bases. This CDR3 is CASSLDPRGLGTDTQYF. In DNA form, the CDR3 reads TGTGCCAGCAGTTTGGACCCTCGGGGGCTAGGGACAGATACGCAGTATTTT.

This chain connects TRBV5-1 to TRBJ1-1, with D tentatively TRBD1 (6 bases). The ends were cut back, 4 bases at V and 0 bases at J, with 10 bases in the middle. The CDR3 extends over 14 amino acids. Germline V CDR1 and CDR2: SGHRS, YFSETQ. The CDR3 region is CASSEQGMNTEAFF. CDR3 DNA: TGCGCCAGCAGCGAACAGGGAATGAACACTGAAGCTTTCTTT.

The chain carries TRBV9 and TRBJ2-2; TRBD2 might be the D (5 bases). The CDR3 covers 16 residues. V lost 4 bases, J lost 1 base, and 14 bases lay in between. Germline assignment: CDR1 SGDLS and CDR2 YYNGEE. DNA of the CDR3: TGTGCCAGCAGCCGGGATGGGCAGATGAACACCGGGGAGCTGTTTTTT. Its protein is CASSRDGQMNTGELFF. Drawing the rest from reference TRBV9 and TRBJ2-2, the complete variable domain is DSGVTQTPKHLITATGQRVTLRCSPRSGDLSVYWYQQSLDQGLQFLIQYYNGEERAKGNILERFSAQQFPDLHSELNLSSLELGDSALYFCASSRDGQMNTGELFFGEGSRLTVL.

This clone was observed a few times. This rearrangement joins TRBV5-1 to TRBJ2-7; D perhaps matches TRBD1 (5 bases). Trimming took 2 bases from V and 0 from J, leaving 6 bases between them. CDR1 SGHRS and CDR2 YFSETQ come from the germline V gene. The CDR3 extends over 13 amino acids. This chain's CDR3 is CASSFQGSYEQYF. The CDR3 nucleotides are TGCGCCAGCAGCTTTCAGGGCTCCTACGAGCAGTACTTC.

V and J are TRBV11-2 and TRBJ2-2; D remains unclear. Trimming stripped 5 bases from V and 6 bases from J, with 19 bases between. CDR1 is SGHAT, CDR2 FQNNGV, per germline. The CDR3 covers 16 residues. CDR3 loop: CASSPLVRRLPGELFF. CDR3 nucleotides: TGTGCCAGCAGCCCCCTAGTACGGCGGCTGCCCGGGGAGCTGTTTTTT.

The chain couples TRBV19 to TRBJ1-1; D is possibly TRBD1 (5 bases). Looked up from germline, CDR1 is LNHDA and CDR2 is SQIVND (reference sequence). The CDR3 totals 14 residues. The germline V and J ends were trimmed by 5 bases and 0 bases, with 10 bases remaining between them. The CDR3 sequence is CASSAQGLNTEAFF. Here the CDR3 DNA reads TGTGCCAGTAGTGCGCAGGGTTTGAACACTGAAGCTTTCTTT.

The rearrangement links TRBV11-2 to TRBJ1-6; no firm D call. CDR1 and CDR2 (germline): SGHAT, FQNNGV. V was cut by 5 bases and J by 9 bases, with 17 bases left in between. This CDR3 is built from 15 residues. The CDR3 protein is CASSPNVGPSSPLHF. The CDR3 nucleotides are TGTGCCAGCAGCCCAAACGTGGGCCCTAGTTCACCCCTCCACTTT.

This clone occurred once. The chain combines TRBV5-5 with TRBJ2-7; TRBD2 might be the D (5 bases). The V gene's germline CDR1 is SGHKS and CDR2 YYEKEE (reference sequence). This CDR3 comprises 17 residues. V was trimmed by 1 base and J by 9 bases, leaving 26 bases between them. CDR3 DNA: TGTGCCAGCAGCTTGTCCCCCCGAGACCGAGGGTTTATCGGGCAGTACTTC. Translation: CASSLSPRDRGFIGQYF.

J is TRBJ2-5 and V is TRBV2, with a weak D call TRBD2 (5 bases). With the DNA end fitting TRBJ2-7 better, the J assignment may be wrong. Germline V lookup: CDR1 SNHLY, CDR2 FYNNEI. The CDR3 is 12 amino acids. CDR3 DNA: TGTGCCAGCAGAGGACTGGCCTACGAGCAGTACTTC. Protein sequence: CASRGLAYEQYF.

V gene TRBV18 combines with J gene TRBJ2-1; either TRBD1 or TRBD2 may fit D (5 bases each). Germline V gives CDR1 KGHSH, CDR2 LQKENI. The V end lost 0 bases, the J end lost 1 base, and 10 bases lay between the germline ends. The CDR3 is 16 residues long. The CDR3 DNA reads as TGTGCCAGCTCACCACCGACGGGGCTGTCCTACAATGAGCAGTTCTTC. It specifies CASSPPTGLSYNEQFF.

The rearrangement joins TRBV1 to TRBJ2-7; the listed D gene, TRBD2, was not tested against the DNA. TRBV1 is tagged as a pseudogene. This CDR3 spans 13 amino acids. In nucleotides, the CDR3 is TGCACCAGCAGCTGCTCGACTAGCTACGAGCAGTACTTC. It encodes CTSSCSTSYEQYF.

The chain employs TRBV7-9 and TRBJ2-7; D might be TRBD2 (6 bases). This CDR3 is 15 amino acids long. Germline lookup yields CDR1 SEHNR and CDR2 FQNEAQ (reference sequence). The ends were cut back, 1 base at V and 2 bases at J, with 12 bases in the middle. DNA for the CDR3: TGTGCCAGCAGCTTAGAAGGGACTGTGACCTACGAGCAGTACTTC. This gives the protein CASSLEGTVTYEQYF. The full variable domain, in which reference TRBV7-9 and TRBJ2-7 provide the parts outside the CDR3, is DTGVSQNPRHKITKRGQNVTFRCDPISEHNRLYWYRQTLGQGPEFLTYFQNEAQLEKSRLLSDRFSAERPKGSFSTLEIQRTEQGDSAMYLCASSLEGTVTYEQYFGPGTRLTVT.

The CDR3 DNA is TGTGCCTGGAGTGGGCGGACGAGCCTCTATGGCTACACCTTC. Amino acid sequence: CAWSGRTSLYGYTF. This chain uses TRBV30 with TRBJ1-2; D gene ambiguous. The germline V gene has CDR1 GTSNPN and CDR2 SVGIG (reference sequence). The CDR3 loop spans 14 amino acids. With 1 base removed from V and 4 bases from J, the gap between germline ends came to 13 bases.

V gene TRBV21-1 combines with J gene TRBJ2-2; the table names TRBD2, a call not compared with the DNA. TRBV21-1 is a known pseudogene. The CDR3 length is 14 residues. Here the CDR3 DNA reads TGTGCCAGCAGCCGCGGCGGAAGCGGCGGGGAGCTGTTTTTT. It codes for CASSRGGSGGELFF.